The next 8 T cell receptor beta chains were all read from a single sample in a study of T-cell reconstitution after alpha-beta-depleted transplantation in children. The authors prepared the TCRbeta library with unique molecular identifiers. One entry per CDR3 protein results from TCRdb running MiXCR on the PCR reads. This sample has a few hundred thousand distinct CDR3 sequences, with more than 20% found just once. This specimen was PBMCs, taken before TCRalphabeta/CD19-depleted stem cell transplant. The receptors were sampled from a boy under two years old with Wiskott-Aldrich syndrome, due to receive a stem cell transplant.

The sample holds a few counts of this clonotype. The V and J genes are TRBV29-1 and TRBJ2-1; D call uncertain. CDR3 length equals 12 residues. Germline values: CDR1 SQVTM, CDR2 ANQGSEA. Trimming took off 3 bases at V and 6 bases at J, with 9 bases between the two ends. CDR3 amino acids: CSVDGWGNEQFF. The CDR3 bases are TGCAGCGTTGACGGGTGGGGCAATGAGCAGTTCTTC.

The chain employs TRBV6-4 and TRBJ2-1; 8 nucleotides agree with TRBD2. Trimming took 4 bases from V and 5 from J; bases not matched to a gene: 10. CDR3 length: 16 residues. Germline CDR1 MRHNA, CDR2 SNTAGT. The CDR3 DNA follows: TGTGCCAGCAGTGGCTTACTAGCGGCGAAGGACAATGAGCAGTTCTTC. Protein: CASSGLLAAKDNEQFF.

For the CDR3, the DNA is TGCAGTGCTACCTCTTTAGCGGGAGATTCCTACGAGCAGTACTTC. Amino acids: CSATSLAGDSYEQYF. The V gene is TRBV20-1, the J gene TRBJ2-7, with 9 bases matching TRBD2. CDR1 DFQATT and CDR2 SNEGSKA come from the germline V gene (reference sequence). CDR3 length: 15 amino acids. Unmatched junction bases numbered 8, after V lost 4 bases and J lost 1 base.

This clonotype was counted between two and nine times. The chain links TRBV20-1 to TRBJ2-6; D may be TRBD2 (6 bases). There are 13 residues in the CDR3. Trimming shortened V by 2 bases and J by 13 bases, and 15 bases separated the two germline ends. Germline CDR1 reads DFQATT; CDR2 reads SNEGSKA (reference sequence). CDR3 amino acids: CSARKAGGSVLTF. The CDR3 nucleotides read TGCAGTGCTAGAAAAGCGGGTGGCTCGGTCCTGACTTTC.

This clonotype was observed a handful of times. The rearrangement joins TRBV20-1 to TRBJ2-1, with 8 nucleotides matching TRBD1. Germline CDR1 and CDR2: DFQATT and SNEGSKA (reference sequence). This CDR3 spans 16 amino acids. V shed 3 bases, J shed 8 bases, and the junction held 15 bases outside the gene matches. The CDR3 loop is CSASGQGGGRAHEQFF. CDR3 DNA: TGCAGTGCTAGCGGACAGGGCGGCGGTCGAGCTCATGAGCAGTTCTTC.

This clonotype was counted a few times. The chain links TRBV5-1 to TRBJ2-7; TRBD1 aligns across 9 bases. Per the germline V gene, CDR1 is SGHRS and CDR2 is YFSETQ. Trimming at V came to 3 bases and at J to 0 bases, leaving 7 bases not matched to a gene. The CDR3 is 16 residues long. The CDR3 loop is CASSSKGDRASYEQYF. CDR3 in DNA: TGCGCCAGCAGCTCCAAAGGGGACAGGGCCTCCTACGAGCAGTACTTC.

The CDR3 sequence is CASSLVASRNTGELFF. DNA of the CDR3: TGCGCCAGCAGCTTGGTGGCCTCTAGGAACACCGGGGAGCTGTTTTTT. This rearrangement joins TRBV5-1 to TRBJ2-2; unclear D gene. Germline V lookup: CDR1 SGHRS, CDR2 YFSETQ. The CDR3 sequence is 16 residues long. Trimming stripped 0 bases from V and 1 base from J, with 10 bases between.

In DNA form, the CDR3 reads TGTGCCAGCAGTTTCGATCCCGGGGCAAGTGGTAAGGATGAGCAGTTCTTC. It codes for CASSFDPGASGKDEQFF. The gene calls are TRBV28 and TRBJ2-1; D assignment may be TRBD1 or TRBD2 (5 bases each). V was shortened by 3 bases and J by 8 bases, with 23 bases between the two germline ends. The CDR3 contains 17 residues. CDR1 MDHEN and CDR2 SYDVKM come from the germline V gene.